This TCR beta chain was sequenced during a study of blood T cell repertoires in COVID-19. Methods used by the authors: Researchers report that nucleated cell counts were estimated from reference gene primer amplification. The table came from immunoSEQ multiplex PCR; TCRdb's copy has only in-frame clones and leaves some out. For V, J and clone size, that table is used; D and trimming come from the DNA. Among some 370,000 clones listed, roughly 90% were seen once. The ends lost 1 base at V and 6 bases at J; junction bases unmatched: 10. Germline-derived CDR1 and CDR2 are SGHRS and YFSETQ. The CDR3 length is 17 residues.

The gene calls are TRBV5-1 and TRBJ2-1, with 10 nucleotides matching TRBD2. Sequencing used peripheral blood. This TCR derives from a man aged 35 to 55 with acute or convalescent COVID-19. The CDR3 protein is CASSLRASGSIGNEQFF. CDR3 in DNA: TGCGCCAGCAGCTTGAGGGCTAGCGGGAGTATAGGCAATGAGCAGTTCTTC.